Listed here are 16 T cell receptor beta chains from one sample, sequenced in a study of OX40 agonist ivuxolimab in advanced cancers. TCRdb's copy holds only in-frame clones and misses some; the assay was immunoSEQ multiplex PCR. The sample has 33,000 or so clones; under 85% are singletons. The sample in question was CD4+ or CD8+ T cells sorted from blood, obtained in a trial of the OX40 agonist ivuxolimab. All receptors derive from an adult with an advanced solid tumor such as melanoma, head and neck, liver or kidney cancer.

This chain uses TRBV5-6 with TRBJ1-2; perhaps TRBD1 as D (5 bases). V lost 1 base and J 2 bases, leaving 9 bases between the germline ends. Germline V CDR1 and CDR2: SGHDT, YYEEEE. The CDR3 spans 14 residues. CDR3 protein: CASSLWGWNYGYTF. The CDR3 region has the DNA TGTGCCAGCAGCTTGTGGGGGTGGAACTATGGCTACACCTTC.

V and J are TRBV30 and TRBJ1-4, with 7 bases that match TRBD1. The CDR3 has 11 residues. Per germline, CDR1 GTSNPN and CDR2 SVGIG (reference sequence). Trimming cost V 7 bases and J 11 bases; bases outside gene matches: 7. CDR3 residues: CASPFRGKLFF. The DNA for the CDR3 is TGTGCCTCTCCGTTCAGGGGGAAACTGTTTTTT.

This clone was detected a few times. The chain uses TRBV6-1 and TRBJ1-2; D possibly corresponds to TRBD1 (6 bases). The CDR3 length is 12 residues. Germline CDR1 reads MNHNS; CDR2 reads SASEGT. With 11 bases removed from V and 6 bases from J, the gap between germline ends came to 16 bases. The CDR3 region has the DNA TGTGCCTCCCTAGGGGGGGGAAATGGCTACACCTTC. This encodes CASLGGGNGYTF.

The chain carries TRBV7-9 and TRBJ1-6; no firm D call. Trimming removed 5 bases from V and 6 bases from J, with 14 bases in between. This CDR3 contains 15 residues. Germline V CDR1 and CDR2: SEHNR, FQNEAQ (reference sequence). CDR3: CASSGNTIGNSPLHF. The CDR3 DNA reads as TGTGCCAGCAGCGGCAATACGATTGGTAATTCACCCCTCCACTTT.

This clone was detected only a few times. V and J are TRBV5-4 and TRBJ1-1, with 9 bases fitting TRBD1. CDR1 is SGHNT, CDR2 YYREEE, per germline (reference sequence). The CDR3 runs 14 residues. V shed 4 bases, J shed 5 bases, and the junction held 6 bases outside the gene matches. The CDR3 loop reads CASSIPDRGTEAFF. The DNA for the CDR3 is TGTGCCAGCAGCATACCAGACAGGGGGACTGAAGCTTTCTTT.

This clone was seen a few times. The chain uses TRBV19 and TRBJ1-2; TRBD1 might be the D (5 bases). Germline CDR1 LNHDA, CDR2 SQIVND (reference sequence). The CDR3 covers 15 residues. Between the trimmed V and J ends, which lost 5 bases and 7 bases, there was a span of 20 bases. CDR3 loop: CASSSPGSGERGYTF. The CDR3 DNA reads as TGTGCCAGTAGTTCACCAGGGAGTGGAGAGCGTGGCTACACCTTC.

The genes are TRBV4-2 and TRBJ2-6, with D hard to call. The CDR3 sequence is 18 residues long. V was pared by 2 bases and J by 5 bases, with 19 bases between. CDR1 is LGHNA and CDR2 is YNFKEQ in the germline V gene. The CDR3: CASSQCSRLQSRANVLTF. CDR3 nucleotides: TGTGCCAGCAGCCAATGCTCCAGGTTACAAAGTCGGGCCAACGTCCTGACTTTC.

The chain couples TRBV28 to TRBJ2-1, with D unresolved. The CDR3 sequence is 14 residues long. Germline V gives CDR1 MDHEN, CDR2 SYDVKM. V lost 7 bases and J lost 1, with 11 bases in between. The CDR3 DNA is TGTGCCAGCACCCAAAGGGCGTCCTACAATGAGCAGTTCTTC. Protein product: CASTQRASYNEQFF.

The rearrangement joins TRBV9 to TRBJ2-1, with unresolved D. Germline-derived CDR1 and CDR2 are SGDLS and YYNGEE. CDR3 length: 16 residues. The germline V and J ends were trimmed by 3 bases and 2 bases, with 15 bases remaining between them. The CDR3 nucleotides read TGTGCCAGCAGCGAGAGACAAAGAAACGCCTACAATGAGCAGTTCTTC. This translates into CASSERQRNAYNEQFF.

The V call is TRBV6-6, the J call TRBJ2-5; 7 nucleotides agree with TRBD2. The germline CDR1 and CDR2 sequences are MNHNY and SVGAGI (reference sequence). V shed 8 bases, J shed 4 bases, and the junction held 4 bases outside the gene matches. CDR3 length: 12 amino acids. CDR3 protein: CASQGGAETQYF. CDR3 DNA sequence: TGTGCCAGCCAGGGAGGGGCAGAGACCCAGTACTTC.

The chain recombines TRBV19 with TRBJ2-2; possible D gene TRBD2, 6 bases. The germline V gene encodes CDR1 LNHDA and CDR2 SQIVND (reference sequence). Trimming shortened V by 6 bases and J by 6 bases, and 11 bases separated the two germline ends. The CDR3 has 13 amino acids. CDR3: CASRLGGPGELFF. The CDR3 DNA sequence: TGTGCCAGTAGATTGGGGGGTCCCGGGGAGCTGTTTTTT.

The rearrangement links TRBV6-5 to TRBJ2-1; possible D gene TRBD2, 6 bases. Trimming shortened V by 6 bases and J by 7 bases, and 16 bases separated the two germline ends. Per germline, CDR1 MNHEY and CDR2 SVGAGI. The CDR3 covers 14 residues. The CDR3 DNA reads as TGTGCCAGCAGCCTACGGGGAGGTCCAAATGAGCAGTTCTTC. Translation: CASSLRGGPNEQFF.

The chain has TRBV18 and TRBJ2-5; the match to TRBD1 covers 8 bases. Germline-derived CDR1 and CDR2 are KGHSH and LQKENI. After removal of 3 bases from V and 5 bases from J, the junction contained 5 bases not matched to a gene. CDR3 length equals 14 residues. In DNA, the CDR3 is TGTGCCAGCTCACCGGACAGGGTGGGCGAGACCCAGTACTTC. It codes for CASSPDRVGETQYF.

The V call is TRBV11-2, the J call TRBJ2-5, with 7 bases identical to TRBD1. Judging by the DNA end, TRBJ2-7 fits better; the J call may be wrong. CDR3 length equals 15 residues. Germline V gene sequence: CDR1 SGHAT, CDR2 FQNNGV. This chain's CDR3 is CASSSGQSDSYEQYF. In DNA, the CDR3 is TGTGCCAGCAGCTCGGGACAGTCCGACTCCTACGAGCAGTACTTC.

The chain combines TRBV6-1 with TRBJ2-7; no definite D call. The germline CDR1 and CDR2 sequences are MNHNS and SASEGT. Trimming removed 11 bases from V and 2 bases from J, with 13 bases in between. This CDR3 region has 12 residues. The chain's CDR3 is CASSDGAYEQYF. Written as DNA, the CDR3 is TGTGCCTCGTCGGACGGAGCCTACGAGCAGTACTTC.

The V gene is TRBV19, the J gene TRBJ2-4; no definite D call. Trimming removed 5 bases at V and 1 base at J, with 15 bases between. This CDR3 has 16 amino acids. Per the germline V gene, CDR1 is LNHDA and CDR2 is SQIVND (reference sequence). CDR3 in amino acids: CASSPNTVRAKNIQYF. The CDR3 DNA sequence: TGTGCCAGTAGTCCTAACACGGTTAGGGCCAAAAACATTCAGTACTTC.